The T cell receptor (beta chain) under discussion was sequenced for a study of cytomegalovirus exposure and HLA in healthy donors. Turning to the study itself: In a later analysis, it was reported that the roughly 120 validation repertoires had been produced on the same platform as the 550 to 850 repertoires belonging to the first cohort.

CDR3 length: 14 residues. V lost 0 bases and J lost 7, with 11 bases in between. Per germline, CDR1 SGHDT and CDR2 YYEEEE. Sequencing was performed with immunoSEQ multiplex PCR; in TCRdb, only in-frame clones are kept and a portion is missing. This sample has 150,000 to 170,000 clones, with about 86% found just once. Whole-study findings and limits: Among TCR beta chains, those listed as cytomegalovirus-associated numbered around 160. Rare sequences made up most TCRs, while some public TCRs were found in many donors.

While the first cohort had fewer than 850 subjects, the donors belonged to the separate validation cohort of 120 subjects. Remarks on this clone: Its antigen is as yet unknown.

This TCR was sampled from a man aged 18 to 29 in good health and CMV-seropositive. The sequenced material came from PBMCs. The chain uses TRBV5-6 and TRBJ1-5; the D gene is possibly TRBD1 (6 bases). CDR3 sequence reads: CASSLGRGGQPQHF. CDR3 DNA: TGTGCCAGCAGCTTGGGCAGGGGCGGGCAGCCCCAGCATTTT.